The 4 T cell receptor beta chains listed next were all sequenced from one sample in a study of cytomegalovirus exposure and HLA in healthy donors. Both 60 Vbeta primers and 13 Jbeta primers went into the PCR. Sequencing used immunoSEQ multiplex PCR; TCRdb keeps in-frame clones, though not all of them. Here the sample spans roughly 93,000 clones, around three quarters being singletons. What was sequenced was PBMCs. Source of these receptors: a human donor in good health.

The chain has TRBV19 and TRBJ2-1; 7 bases line up with TRBD2. This CDR3 spans 14 amino acids. Looked up from germline, CDR1 is LNHDA and CDR2 is SQIVND (reference sequence). The V gene end was trimmed by 7 bases and the J gene end by 6 bases; junction bases not matched to a gene: 9. CDR3 amino acids: CASTSRGLTNEQFF. CDR3 coding DNA: TGTGCCAGTACTTCAAGGGGACTAACCAATGAGCAGTTCTTC.

V is TRBV2 and J is TRBJ1-5; weak D call: TRBD1 (5 bases). Germline values: CDR1 SNHLY, CDR2 FYNNEI. The V end lost 6 bases, the J end lost 3 bases, and 15 bases lay between the germline ends. This CDR3 spans 15 amino acids. The CDR3 spells CASRRGGNINQPQHF. The CDR3 coding sequence is TGTGCCAGCAGACGGGGGGGTAATATCAATCAGCCCCAGCATTTT.

A single count supports this clone. The CDR3 sequence: CASSTDRGPSYEQYF. In DNA, the CDR3 is TGTGCCAGCAGTACTGACAGGGGCCCGAGCTACGAGCAGTACTTC. The chain carries TRBV11-2 and TRBJ2-7; the match to TRBD1 covers 8 bases. The CDR3 is 15 amino acids. V was clipped by 6 bases and J by 3 bases; unmatched bases: 10. The germline CDR1 and CDR2 sequences are SGHAT and FQNNGV.

The chain uses TRBV7-2 and TRBJ1-1; a possible D gene is TRBD1 (5 bases). Germline values: CDR1 SGHTA, CDR2 FQGNSA. Trimming stripped 3 bases from V and 5 bases from J, with 10 bases between. The CDR3 is made up of 13 amino acids. The CDR3 bases are TGTGCCAGCAGCTTGAAGGGGATGACTGAAGCTTTCTTT. Protein product: CASSLKGMTEAFF.